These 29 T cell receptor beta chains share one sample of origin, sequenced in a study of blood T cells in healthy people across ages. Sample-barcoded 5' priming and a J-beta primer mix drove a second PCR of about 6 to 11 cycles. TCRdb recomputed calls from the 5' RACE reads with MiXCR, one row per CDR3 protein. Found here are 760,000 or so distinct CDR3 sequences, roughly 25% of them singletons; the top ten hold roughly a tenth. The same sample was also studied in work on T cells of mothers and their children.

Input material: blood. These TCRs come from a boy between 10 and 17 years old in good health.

The CDR3 region has the DNA TGTGCCAGCAGCCCCCCAAATGGTCCTGAGCAGTTCTTC. It yields the protein CASSPPNGPEQFF. The chain combines TRBV3-1 with TRBJ2-1; D remains unclear. The CDR3 has 13 residues. Germline assignment: CDR1 LGHDT and CDR2 YNNKEL (reference sequence). V lost 4 bases to trimming and J lost 9 bases, with 13 bases between them.

For the CDR3, the DNA is TGTGCCACCAGCATTCCAGGGGGTCAAGCTTTCTTT. It encodes CATSIPGGQAFF. The V and J genes are TRBV15 and TRBJ1-1; the match to TRBD1 covers 7 bases. CDR1 LNHNV and CDR2 YYDKDF come from the germline V gene (reference sequence). The CDR3 contains 12 residues. The V segment lost 4 bases and the J segment 9 bases; nucleotides outside the gene matches: 5.

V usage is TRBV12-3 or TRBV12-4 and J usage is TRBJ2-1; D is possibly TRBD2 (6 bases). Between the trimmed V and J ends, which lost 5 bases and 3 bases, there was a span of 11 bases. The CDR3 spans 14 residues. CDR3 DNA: TGTGCCAGCAGTCAGGACTACGACTACAATGAGCAGTTCTTC. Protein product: CASSQDYDYNEQFF.

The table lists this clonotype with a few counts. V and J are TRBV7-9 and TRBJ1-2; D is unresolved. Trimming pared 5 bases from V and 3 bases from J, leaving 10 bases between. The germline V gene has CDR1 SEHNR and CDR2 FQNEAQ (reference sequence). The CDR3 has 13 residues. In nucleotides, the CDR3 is TGTGCCAGCAGCCAAACTCCCCACTATGGCTACACCTTC. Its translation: CASSQTPHYGYTF.

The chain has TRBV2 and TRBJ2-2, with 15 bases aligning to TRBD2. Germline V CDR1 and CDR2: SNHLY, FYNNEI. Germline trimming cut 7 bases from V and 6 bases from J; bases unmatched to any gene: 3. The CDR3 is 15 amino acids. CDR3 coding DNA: TGTGCCAGCATTCGGACTAGCGGGAGGGCCGGGGAGCTGTTTTTT. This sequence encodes CASIRTSGRAGELFF.

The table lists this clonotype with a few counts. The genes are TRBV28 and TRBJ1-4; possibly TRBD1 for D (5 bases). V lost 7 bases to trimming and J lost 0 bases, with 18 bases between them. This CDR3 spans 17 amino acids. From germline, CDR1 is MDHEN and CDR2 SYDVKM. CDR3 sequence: CASTPGLGWATNEKLFF. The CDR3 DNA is TGTGCCAGCACCCCGGGACTCGGATGGGCAACTAATGAAAAACTGTTTTTT.

The CDR3 here is CASSRGGAGYNEQFF. The CDR3 DNA sequence: TGTGCCAGCAGCCGTGGGGGGGCGGGGTACAATGAGCAGTTCTTC. The chain employs TRBV7-6 and TRBJ2-1, with D possibly being TRBD2 (7 bases). The germline V gene has CDR1 SGHVS and CDR2 FNYEAQ. With 5 bases removed from V and 4 bases from J, the gap between germline ends came to 15 bases. The CDR3 is 15 residues long.

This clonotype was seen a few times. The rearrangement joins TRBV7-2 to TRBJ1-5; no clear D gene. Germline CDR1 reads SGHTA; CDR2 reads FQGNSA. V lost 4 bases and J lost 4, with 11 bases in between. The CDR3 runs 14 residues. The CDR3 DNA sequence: TGTGCCAGCAGCTCCGACTCGGGAAATCAGCCCCAGCATTTT. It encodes CASSSDSGNQPQHF.

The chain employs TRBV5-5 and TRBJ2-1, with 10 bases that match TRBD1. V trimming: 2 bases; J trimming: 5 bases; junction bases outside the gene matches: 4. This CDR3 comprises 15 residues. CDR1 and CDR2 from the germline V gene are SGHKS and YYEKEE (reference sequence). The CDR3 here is CASSFPGTGDNEQFF. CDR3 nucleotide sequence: TGTGCCAGCAGCTTCCCCGGGACAGGGGACAATGAGCAGTTCTTC.

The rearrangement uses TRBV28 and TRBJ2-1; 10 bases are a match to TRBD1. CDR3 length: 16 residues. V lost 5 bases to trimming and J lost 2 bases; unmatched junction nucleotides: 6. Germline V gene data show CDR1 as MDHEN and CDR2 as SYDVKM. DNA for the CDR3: TGTGCCAGCAGTACCCCGACAGGGGGCACCTACAATGAGCAGTTCTTC. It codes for CASSTPTGGTYNEQFF.

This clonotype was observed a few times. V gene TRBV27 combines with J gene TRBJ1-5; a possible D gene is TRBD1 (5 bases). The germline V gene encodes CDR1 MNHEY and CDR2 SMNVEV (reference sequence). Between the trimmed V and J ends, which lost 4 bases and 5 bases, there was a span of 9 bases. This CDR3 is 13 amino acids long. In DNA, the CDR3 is TGTGCCAGCAGTTCTCGGGGGGATCAGCCCCAGCATTTT. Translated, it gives CASSSRGDQPQHF.

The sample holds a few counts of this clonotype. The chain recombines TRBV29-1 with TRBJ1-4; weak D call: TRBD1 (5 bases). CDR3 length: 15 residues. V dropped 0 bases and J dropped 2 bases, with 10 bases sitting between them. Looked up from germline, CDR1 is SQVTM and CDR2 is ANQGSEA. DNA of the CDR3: TGCAGCGTTGAAGACAGGGTTGGCACTAATGAAAAACTGTTTTTT. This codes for CSVEDRVGTNEKLFF.

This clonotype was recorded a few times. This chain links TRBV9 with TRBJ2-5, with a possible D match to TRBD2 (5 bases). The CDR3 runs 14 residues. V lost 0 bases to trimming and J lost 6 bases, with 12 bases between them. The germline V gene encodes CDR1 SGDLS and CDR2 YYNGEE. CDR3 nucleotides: TGTGCCAGCAGCGTAGGGAATAGCGAGAAGACCCAGTACTTC. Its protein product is CASSVGNSEKTQYF.

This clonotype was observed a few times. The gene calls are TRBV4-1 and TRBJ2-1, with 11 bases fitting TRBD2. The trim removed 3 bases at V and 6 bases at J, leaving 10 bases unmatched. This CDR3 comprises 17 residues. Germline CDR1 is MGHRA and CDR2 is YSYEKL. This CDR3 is CASSQGVGLAGGNEQFF. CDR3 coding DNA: TGCGCCAGCAGCCAGGGAGTAGGACTAGCGGGCGGCAATGAGCAGTTCTTC.

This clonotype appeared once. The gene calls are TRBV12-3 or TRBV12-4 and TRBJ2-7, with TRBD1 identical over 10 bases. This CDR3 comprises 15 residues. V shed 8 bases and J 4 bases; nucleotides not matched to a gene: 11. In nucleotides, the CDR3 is TGTGCCAGCGGAGACCGGACAGGGGGAGATTACGAGCAGTACTTC. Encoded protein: CASGDRTGGDYEQYF.

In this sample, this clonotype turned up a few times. DNA of the CDR3: TGCGCCAGCAGCTTCGACGGTCAAGAGACCCAGTACTTC. Amino acid sequence: CASSFDGQETQYF. This chain links TRBV5-1 with TRBJ2-5; D gene ambiguous. Trimming removed 2 bases at V and 2 bases at J, with 7 bases between. CDR1 and CDR2 from the germline V gene are SGHRS and YFSETQ. This CDR3 comprises 13 residues. Supplemented by reference TRBV5-1 and TRBJ2-5, the full variable domain reads KAGVTQTPRYLIKTRGQQVTLSCSPISGHRSVSWYQQTPGQGLQFLFEYFSETQRNKGNFPGRFSGRQFSNSRSEMNVSTLELGDSALYLCASSFDGQETQYFGPGTRLLVL.

As DNA, the CDR3 is TGTGCCAGCAGTCGACAGGGGGTCGGAGGGAGTTATAATTCACCCCTCCACTTT. It is translated as CASSRQGVGGSYNSPLHF. The genes are TRBV3-1 and TRBJ1-6, with 9 bases aligning to TRBD1. Germline assignment: CDR1 LGHDT and CDR2 YNNKEL (reference sequence). V lost 6 bases and J lost 4; bases outside the gene matches: 13. The CDR3 loop spans 18 amino acids.

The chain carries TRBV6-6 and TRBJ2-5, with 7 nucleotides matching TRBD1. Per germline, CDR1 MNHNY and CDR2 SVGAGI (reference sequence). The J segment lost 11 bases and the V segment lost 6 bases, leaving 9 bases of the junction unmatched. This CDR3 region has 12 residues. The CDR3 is CASRQGRSEQYF. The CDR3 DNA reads TGTGCCAGCAGACAGGGGAGAAGTGAGCAGTACTTC.

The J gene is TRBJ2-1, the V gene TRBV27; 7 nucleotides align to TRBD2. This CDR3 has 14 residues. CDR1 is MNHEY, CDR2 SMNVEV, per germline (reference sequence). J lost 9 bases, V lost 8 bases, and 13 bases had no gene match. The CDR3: CASANIVGGGEQFF. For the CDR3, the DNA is TGTGCCAGCGCCAATATCGTGGGGGGGGGTGAGCAGTTCTTC.

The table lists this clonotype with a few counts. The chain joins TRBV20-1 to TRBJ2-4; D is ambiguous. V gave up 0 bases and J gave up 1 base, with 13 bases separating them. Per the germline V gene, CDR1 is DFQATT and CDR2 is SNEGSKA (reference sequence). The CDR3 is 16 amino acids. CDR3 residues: CSARDLNTAAKNIQYF. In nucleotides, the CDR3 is TGCAGTGCTAGAGACCTAAATACAGCTGCCAAAAACATTCAGTACTTC.

The CDR3 region is CASSLEGTGVGTQYF. The CDR3 DNA reads as TGCGCCAGCAGCTTGGAAGGGACAGGTGTAGGGACCCAGTACTTC. The chain employs TRBV5-1 and TRBJ2-5; 8 nucleotides align to TRBD1. Germline-derived CDR1 and CDR2 are SGHRS and YFSETQ. V lost 0 bases to trimming and J lost 7 bases; unmatched junction nucleotides: 8. The CDR3 loop spans 15 amino acids.

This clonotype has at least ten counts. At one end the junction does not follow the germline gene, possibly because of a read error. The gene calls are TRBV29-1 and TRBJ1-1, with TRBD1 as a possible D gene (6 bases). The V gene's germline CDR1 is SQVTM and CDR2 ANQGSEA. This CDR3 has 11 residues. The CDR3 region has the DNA TGCAGCGCGGAAGGGGACACGGAAGCTTTCTTT. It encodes CSAEGDTEAFF.

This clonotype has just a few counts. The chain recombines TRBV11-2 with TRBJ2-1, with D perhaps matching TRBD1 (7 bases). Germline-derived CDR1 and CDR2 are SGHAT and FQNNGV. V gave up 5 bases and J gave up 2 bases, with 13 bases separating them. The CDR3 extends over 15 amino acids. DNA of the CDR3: TGTGCCAGCAGCAAGGAGGGGACAGCCTACAATGAGCAGTTCTTC. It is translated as CASSKEGTAYNEQFF.

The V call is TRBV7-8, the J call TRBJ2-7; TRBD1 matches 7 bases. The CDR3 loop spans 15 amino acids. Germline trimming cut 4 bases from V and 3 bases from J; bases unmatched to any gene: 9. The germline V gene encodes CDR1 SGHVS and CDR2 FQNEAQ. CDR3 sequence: CASSSDFGQVYEQYF. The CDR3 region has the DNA TGTGCCAGCAGCTCCGATTTTGGACAGGTCTACGAGCAGTACTTC.

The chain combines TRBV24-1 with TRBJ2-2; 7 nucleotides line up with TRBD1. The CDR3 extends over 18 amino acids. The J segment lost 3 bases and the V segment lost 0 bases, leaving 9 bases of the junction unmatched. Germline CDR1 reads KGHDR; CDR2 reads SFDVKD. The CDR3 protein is CATSDLGLRQGYTGELFF. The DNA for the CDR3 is TGTGCCACCAGTGATTTGGGATTGAGACAGGGATACACCGGGGAGCTGTTTTTT.

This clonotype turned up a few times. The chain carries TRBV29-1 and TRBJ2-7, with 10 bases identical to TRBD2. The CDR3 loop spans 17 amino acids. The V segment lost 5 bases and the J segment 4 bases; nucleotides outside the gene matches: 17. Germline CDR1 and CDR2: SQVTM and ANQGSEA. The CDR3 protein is CSVSGTETSGLSYEQYF. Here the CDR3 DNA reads TGCAGCGTTTCCGGGACAGAGACTAGCGGGTTGTCTTACGAGCAGTACTTC.

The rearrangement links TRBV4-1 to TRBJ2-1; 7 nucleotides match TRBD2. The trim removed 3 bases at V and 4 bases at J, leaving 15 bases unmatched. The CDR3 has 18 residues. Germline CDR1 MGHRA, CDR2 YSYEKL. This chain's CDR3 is CASSHPVDQRDFYNEQFF. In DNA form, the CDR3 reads TGCGCCAGCAGCCATCCCGTTGATCAGCGGGACTTTTACAATGAGCAGTTCTTC.

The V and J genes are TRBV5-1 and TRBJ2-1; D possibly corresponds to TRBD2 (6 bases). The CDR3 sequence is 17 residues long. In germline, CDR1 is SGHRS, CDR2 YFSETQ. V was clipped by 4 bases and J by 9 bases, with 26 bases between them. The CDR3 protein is CASSPAPPLDYSGEQFF. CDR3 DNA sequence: TGCGCCAGCAGCCCGGCCCCCCCGCTCGATTATAGCGGTGAGCAGTTCTTC.

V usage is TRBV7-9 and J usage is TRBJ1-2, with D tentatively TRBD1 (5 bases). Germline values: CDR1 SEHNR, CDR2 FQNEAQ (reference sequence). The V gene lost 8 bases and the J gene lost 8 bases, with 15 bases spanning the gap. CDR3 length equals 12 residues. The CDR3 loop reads CASSWGRDGYTF. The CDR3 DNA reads TGTGCCAGCTCCTGGGGGAGGGACGGCTACACCTTC.